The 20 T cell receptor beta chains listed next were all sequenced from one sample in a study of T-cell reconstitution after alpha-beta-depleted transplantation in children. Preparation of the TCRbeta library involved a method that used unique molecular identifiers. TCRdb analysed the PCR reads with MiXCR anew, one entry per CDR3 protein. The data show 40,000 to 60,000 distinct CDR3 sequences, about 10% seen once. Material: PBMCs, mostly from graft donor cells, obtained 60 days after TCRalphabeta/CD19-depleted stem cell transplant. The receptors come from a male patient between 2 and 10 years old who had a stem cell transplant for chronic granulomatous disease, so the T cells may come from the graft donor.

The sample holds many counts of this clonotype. For the CDR3, the DNA is TGTGCCAGCAGCTTATTCGGGGCCCAAGAGACCCAGTACTTC. Its protein product is CASSLFGAQETQYF. The J gene is TRBJ2-5, the V gene TRBV7-2; the D call may be TRBD1 or TRBD2 (5 bases each). The length of the CDR3 is 14 residues. The V and J ends lost 2 bases and 1 base respectively, with 8 bases between them. Germline assignment: CDR1 SGHTA and CDR2 FQGNSA.

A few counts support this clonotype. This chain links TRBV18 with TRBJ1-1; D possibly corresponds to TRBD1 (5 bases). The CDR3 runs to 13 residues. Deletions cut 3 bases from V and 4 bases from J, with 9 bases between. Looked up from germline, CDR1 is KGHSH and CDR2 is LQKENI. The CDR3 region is CASSPGPVTEAFF. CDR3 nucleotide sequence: TGTGCCAGCTCACCGGGACCGGTCACTGAAGCTTTCTTT.

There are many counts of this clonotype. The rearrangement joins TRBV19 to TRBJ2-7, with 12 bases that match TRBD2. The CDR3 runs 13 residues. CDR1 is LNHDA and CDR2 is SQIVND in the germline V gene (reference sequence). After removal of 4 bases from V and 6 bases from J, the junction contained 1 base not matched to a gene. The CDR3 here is CASSTSGRAEQYF. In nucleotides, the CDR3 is TGTGCCAGTAGTACTAGCGGGAGGGCCGAGCAGTACTTC.

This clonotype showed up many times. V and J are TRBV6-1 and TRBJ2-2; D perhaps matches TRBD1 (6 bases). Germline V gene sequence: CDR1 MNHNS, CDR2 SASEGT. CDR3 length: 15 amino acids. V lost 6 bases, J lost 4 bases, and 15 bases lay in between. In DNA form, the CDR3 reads TGTGCCAGCAGAGAACCTACAGGGTTCACCGGGGAGCTGTTTTTT. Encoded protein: CASREPTGFTGELFF.

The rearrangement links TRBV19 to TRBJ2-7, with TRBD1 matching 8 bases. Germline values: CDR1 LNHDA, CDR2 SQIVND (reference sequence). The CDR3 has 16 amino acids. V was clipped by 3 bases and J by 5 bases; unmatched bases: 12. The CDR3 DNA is TGTGCCAGTAGTATCCGGAACGACCCAGGGGGCGACGAGCAGTACTTC. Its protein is CASSIRNDPGGDEQYF.

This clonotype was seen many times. The CDR3 region has the DNA TGTGCCTGGAGTTGGGCCTCCCCCGTCGCAGATACGCAGTATTTT. Protein: CAWSWASPVADTQYF. The chain joins TRBV30 to TRBJ2-3, with D uncertain. The CDR3 is made up of 15 amino acids. V dropped 2 bases and J dropped 4 bases, with 16 bases sitting between them. Germline CDR1 and CDR2: GTSNPN and SVGIG (reference sequence). The whole variable domain, filled in from reference TRBV30 and TRBJ2-3, reads SQTIHQWPATLVQPVGSPLSLECTVEGTSNPNLYWYRQAAGRGLQLLFYSVGIGQISSEVPQNLSASRPQDRQFILSSKKLLLSDSGFYLCAWSWASPVADTQYFGPGTRLTVL.

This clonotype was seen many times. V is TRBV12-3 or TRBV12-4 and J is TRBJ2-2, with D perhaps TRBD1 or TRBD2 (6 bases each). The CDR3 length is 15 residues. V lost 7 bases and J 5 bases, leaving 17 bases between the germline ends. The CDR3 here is CASTQLRRGTGELFF. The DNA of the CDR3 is TGTGCCAGCACCCAACTCCGGAGGGGGACCGGGGAGCTGTTTTTT.

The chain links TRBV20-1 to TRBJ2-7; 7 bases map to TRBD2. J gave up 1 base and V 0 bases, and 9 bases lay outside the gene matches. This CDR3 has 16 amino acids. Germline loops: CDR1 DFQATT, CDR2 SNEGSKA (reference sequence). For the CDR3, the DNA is TGCAGTGCTAGAGATCACGGGGGGACTTTATCCTACGAGCAGTACTTC. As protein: CSARDHGGTLSYEQYF.

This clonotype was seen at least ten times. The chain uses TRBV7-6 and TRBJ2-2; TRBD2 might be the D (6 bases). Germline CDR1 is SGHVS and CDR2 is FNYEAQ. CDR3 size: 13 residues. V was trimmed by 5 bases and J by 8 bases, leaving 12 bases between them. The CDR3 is CASSPGGRGELFF. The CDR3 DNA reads TGTGCCAGCAGCCCCGGAGGGCGAGGGGAGCTGTTTTTT.

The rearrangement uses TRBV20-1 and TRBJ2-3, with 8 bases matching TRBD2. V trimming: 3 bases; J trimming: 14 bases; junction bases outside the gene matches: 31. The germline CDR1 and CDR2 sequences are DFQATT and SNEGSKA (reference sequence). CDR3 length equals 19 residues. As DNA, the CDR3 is TGCAGTGCTAGGAGTTATCGCGCTAGCGGGCGCCCTAGCACAGATGCGCTGTATTTT. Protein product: CSARSYRASGRPSTDALYF.

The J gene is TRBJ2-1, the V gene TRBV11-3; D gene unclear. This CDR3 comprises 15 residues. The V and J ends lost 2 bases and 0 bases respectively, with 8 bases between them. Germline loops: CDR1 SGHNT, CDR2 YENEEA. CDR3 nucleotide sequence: TGTGCCAGCAGCTTATTTAGGGCCTCCTACAATGAGCAGTTCTTC. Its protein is CASSLFRASYNEQFF.

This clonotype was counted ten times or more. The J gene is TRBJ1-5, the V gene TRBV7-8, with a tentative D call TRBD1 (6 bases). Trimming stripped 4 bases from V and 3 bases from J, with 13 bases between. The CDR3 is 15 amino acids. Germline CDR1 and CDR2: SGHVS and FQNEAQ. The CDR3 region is CASSYREGINQPQHF. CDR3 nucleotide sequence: TGTGCCAGCAGCTACAGGGAGGGGATCAATCAGCCCCAGCATTTT. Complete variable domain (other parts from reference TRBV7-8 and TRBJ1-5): GAGVSQSPRYKVAKRGQDVALRCDPISGHVSLFWYQQALGQGPEFLTYFQNEAQLDKSGLPSDRFFAERPEGSVSTLKIQRTQQEDSAVYLCASSYREGINQPQHFGDGTRLSIL.

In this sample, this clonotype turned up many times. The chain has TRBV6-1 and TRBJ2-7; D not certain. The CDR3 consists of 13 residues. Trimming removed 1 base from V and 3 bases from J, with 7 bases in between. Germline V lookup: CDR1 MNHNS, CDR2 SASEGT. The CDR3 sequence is CASSEGVFYEQYF. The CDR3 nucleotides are TGTGCCAGCAGTGAAGGGGTTTTCTACGAGCAGTACTTC.

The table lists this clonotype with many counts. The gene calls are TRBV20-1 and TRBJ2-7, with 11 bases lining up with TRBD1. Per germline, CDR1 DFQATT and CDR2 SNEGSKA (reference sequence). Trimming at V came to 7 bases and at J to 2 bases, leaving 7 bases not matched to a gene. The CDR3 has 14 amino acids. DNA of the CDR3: TGCAGTGGGCGGACAGGGGGCTTCCCCTACGAGCAGTACTTC. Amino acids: CSGRTGGFPYEQYF.

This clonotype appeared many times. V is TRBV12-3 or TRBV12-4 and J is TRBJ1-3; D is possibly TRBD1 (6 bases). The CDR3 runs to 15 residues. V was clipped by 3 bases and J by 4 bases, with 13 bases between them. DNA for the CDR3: TGTGCCAGCAGTTTGGGCCAAGGACAGGGAAACACCATATATTTT. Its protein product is CASSLGQGQGNTIYF.

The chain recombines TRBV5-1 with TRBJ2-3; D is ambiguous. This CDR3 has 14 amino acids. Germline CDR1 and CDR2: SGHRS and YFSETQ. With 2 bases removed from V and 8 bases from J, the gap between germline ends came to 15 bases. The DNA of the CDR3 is TGCGCCAGCAGCTTCCGCGACGGAATTTGTACGCAGTATTTT. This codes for CASSFRDGICTQYF.

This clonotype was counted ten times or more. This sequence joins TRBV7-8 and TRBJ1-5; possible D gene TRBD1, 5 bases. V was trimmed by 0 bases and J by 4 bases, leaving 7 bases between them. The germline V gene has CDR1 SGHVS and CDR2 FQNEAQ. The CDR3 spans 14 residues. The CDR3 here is CASSLAGANQPQHF. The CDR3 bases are TGTGCCAGCAGCTTAGCTGGGGCTAATCAGCCCCAGCATTTT.

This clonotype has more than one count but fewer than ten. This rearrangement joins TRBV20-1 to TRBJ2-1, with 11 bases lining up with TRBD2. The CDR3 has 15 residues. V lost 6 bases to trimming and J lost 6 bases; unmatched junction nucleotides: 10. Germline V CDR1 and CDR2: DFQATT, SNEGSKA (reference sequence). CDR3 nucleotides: TGCAGTGCACTAGACGGGACTAGCGGCCGCAATGAGCAGTTCTTC. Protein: CSALDGTSGRNEQFF.

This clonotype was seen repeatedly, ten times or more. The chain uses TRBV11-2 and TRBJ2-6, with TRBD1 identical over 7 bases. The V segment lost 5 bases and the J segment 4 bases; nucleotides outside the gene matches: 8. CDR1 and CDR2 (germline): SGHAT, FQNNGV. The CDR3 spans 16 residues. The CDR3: CASSPGTAGGANVLTF. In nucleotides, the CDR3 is TGTGCCAGCAGCCCAGGGACAGCCGGGGGGGCCAACGTCCTGACTTTC.

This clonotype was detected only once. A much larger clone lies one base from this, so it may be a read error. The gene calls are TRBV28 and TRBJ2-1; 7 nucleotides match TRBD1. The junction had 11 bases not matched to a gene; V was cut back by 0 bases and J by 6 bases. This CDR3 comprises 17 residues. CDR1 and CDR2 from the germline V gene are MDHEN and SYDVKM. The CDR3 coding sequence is TGTGCCAGCAGTTTATGGACCCTTAACAGGGGACGCAATGAGCAGTTCTTC. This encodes CASSLWTLNRGRNEQFF.